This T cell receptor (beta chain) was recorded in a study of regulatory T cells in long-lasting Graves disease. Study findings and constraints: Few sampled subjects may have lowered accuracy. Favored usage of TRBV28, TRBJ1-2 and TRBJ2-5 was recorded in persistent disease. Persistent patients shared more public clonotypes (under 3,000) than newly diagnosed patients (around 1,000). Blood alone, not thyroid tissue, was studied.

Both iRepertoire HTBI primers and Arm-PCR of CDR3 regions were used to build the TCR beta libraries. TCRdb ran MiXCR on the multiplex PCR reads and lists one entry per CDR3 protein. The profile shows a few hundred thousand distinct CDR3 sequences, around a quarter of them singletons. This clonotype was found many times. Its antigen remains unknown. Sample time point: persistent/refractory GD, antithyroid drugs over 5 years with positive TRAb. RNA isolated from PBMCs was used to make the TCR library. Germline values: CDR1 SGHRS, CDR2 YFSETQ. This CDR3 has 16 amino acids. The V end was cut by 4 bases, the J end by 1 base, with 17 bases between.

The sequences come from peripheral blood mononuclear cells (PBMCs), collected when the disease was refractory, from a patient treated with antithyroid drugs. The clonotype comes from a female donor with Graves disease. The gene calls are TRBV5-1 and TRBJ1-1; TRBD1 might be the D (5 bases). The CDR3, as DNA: TGCGCCAGCAGCCAAGACAGTCTCCCCACGAACACTGAAGCTTTCTTT. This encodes CASSQDSLPTNTEAFF.